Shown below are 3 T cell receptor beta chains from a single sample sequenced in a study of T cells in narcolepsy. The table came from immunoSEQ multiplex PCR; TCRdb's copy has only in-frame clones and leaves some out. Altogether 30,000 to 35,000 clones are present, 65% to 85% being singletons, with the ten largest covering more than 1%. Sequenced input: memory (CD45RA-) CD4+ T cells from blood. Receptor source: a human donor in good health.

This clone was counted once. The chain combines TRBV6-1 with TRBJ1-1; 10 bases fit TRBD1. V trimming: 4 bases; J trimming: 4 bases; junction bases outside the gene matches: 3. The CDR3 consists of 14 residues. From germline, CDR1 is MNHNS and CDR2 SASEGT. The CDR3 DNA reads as TGTGCCAGCAGTGGGGACAGGGGAGGCACTGAAGCTTTCTTT. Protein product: CASSGDRGGTEAFF.

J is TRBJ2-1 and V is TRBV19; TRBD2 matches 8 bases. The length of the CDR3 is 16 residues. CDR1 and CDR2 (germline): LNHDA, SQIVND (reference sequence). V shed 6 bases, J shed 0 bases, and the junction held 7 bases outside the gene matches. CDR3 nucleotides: TGTGCCAGTAGGGCCCCTAGCGGGTACTCCTACAATGAGCAGTTCTTC. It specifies CASRAPSGYSYNEQFF.

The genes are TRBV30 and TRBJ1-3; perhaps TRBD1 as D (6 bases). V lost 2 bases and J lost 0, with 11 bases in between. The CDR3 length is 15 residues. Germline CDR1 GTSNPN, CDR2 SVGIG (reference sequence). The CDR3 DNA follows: TGTGCCTGGAGTAATACAGGGAGCTCTGGAAACACCATATATTTT. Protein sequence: CAWSNTGSSGNTIYF. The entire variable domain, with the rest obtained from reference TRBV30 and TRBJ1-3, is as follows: SQTIHQWPATLVQPVGSPLSLECTVEGTSNPNLYWYRQAAGRGLQLLFYSVGIGQISSEVPQNLSASRPQDRQFILSSKKLLLSDSGFYLCAWSNTGSSGNTIYFGEGSWLTVV.